The clone carrying this T cell receptor (beta chain) came up a few times. Its antigen is as yet unknown. Germline V gene lookup returns CDR1 SGHRS and CDR2 YFSETQ. With 2 bases clipped from V and 4 bases from J, the junction kept 11 bases outside the gene matches. The CDR3 has 17 residues. The data belong to a study of identical twins. Regarding the study as a whole: Not following the same donors, the study drew its conclusions from cross-sectional statistical analysis.

TCRdb re-called the 5' RACE reads with MiXCR, one entry per CDR3 protein. The sample lists 1.5 million to 2 million distinct CDR3 sequences; less than 35% were seen once. The J gene is TRBJ2-3, the V gene TRBV5-1; 9 bases agree with TRBD2. Sequencing used cord blood. The receptor was derived from a newborn girl in good health. DNA of the CDR3: TGCGCCAGCAGCTTCCCCATGCGAGCGGGAGGAGCAGATACGCAGTATTTT. Residues: CASSFPMRAGGADTQYF.